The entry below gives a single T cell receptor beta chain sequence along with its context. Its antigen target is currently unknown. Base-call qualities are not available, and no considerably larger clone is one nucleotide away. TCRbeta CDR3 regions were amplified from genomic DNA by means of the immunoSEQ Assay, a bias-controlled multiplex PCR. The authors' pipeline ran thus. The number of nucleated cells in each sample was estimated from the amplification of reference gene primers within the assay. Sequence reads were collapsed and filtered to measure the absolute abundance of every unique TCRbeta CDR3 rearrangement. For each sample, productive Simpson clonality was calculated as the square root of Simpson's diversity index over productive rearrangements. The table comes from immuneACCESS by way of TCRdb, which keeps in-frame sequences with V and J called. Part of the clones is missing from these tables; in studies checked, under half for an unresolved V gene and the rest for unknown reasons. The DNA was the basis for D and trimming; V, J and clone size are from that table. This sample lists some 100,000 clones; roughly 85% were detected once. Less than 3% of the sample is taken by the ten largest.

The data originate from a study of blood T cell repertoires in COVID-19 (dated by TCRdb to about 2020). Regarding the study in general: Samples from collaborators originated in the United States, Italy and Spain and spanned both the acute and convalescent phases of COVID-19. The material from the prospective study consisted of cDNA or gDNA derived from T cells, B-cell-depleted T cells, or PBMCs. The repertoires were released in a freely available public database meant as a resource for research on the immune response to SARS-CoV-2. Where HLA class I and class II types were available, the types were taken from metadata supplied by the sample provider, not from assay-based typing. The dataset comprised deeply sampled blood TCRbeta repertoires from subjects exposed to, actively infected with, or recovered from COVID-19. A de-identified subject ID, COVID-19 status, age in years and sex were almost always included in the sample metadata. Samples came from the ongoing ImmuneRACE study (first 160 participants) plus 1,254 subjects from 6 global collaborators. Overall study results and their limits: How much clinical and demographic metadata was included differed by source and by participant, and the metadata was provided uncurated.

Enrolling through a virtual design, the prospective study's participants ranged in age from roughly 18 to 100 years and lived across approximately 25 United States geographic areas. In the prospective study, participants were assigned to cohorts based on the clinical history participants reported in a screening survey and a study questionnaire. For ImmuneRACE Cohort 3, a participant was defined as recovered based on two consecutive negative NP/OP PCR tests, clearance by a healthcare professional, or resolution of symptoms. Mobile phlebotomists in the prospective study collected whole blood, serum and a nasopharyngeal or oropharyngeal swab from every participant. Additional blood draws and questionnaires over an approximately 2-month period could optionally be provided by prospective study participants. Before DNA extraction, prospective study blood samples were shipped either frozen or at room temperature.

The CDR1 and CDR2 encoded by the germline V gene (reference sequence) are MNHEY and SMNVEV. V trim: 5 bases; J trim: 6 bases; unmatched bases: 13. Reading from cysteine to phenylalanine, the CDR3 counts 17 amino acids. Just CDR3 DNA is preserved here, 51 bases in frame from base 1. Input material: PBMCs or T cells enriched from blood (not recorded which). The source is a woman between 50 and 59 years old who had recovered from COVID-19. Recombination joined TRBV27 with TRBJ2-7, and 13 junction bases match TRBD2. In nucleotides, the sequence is TGTGCCAGCAGTGGAACGGCCGGGACTAGCGGGGTACGCGAGCAGTACTTC. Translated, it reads CASSGTAGTSGVREQYF.